This entry lists 27 T cell receptor beta chains sequenced from one sample in a study of T cells in Graves' hyperthyroidism and ophthalmopathy. Amplified TCR beta CDR3 regions derived from RNA transcripts. A first-round RT-PCR of the TCR CDR3 used the HTBI primer set. TCRdb re-called the multiplex PCR reads through MiXCR, storing one row per CDR3 protein. Here the sample spans about 640,000 distinct CDR3 sequences, about 14% being singletons. Input material: blood. The receptors were sampled from a woman aged 45 to 65 with Graves' ophthalmopathy.

This clonotype occurred a few times. The V gene is TRBV5-1, the J gene TRBJ2-5; 12 bases match TRBD2. Germline V lookup: CDR1 SGHRS, CDR2 YFSETQ. This CDR3 has 16 amino acids. With 2 bases clipped from V and 5 bases from J, the junction kept 7 bases outside the gene matches. In nucleotides, the CDR3 is TGCGCCAGCAGCTTTGGACTAGCGGGAAAGCGGGAGACCCAGTACTTC. The encoded protein is CASSFGLAGKRETQYF.

There are many counts of this clonotype. In nucleotides, the CDR3 is TGTGCCTGGACCCGATTCCCTGGAACGGGGGGACAGCAGTTCTTC. Residues: CAWTRFPGTGGQQFF. This sequence joins TRBV30 and TRBJ2-1, with 7 bases that match TRBD2. Germline-derived CDR1 and CDR2 are GTSNPN and SVGIG (reference sequence). V lost 4 bases and J lost 11; bases outside the gene matches: 17. This CDR3 contains 15 residues.

This clonotype was found a few times. This chain links TRBV6-5 with TRBJ2-3, with D perhaps matching TRBD2 (6 bases). The CDR3 length is 18 residues. The germline V gene has CDR1 MNHEY and CDR2 SVGAGI. Trimming removed 2 bases from V and 4 bases from J, with 22 bases in between. CDR3 sequence reads: CASSYDTTSPIGSDTQYF. DNA for the CDR3: TGTGCCAGCAGTTACGATACTACTAGCCCCATTGGCTCAGATACGCAGTATTTT.

This sequence joins TRBV27 and TRBJ1-2; D gene ambiguous. This CDR3 has 13 amino acids. Germline CDR1 and CDR2: MNHEY and SMNVEV (reference sequence). Trimming cost V 2 bases and J 2 bases, with 6 bases left between them. Here the CDR3 reads CASSLMWNYGYTF. Written as DNA, the CDR3 is TGTGCCAGCAGTTTAATGTGGAACTATGGCTACACCTTC.

The rearrangement joins TRBV5-1 to TRBJ2-2, with 9 nucleotides matching TRBD2. Germline trimming cut 2 bases from V and 4 bases from J; bases unmatched to any gene: 3. Per the germline V gene, CDR1 is SGHRS and CDR2 is YFSETQ. The CDR3 covers 15 residues. The CDR3 DNA is TGCGCCAGCAGCTTTATAGCGGGAGCCACCGGGGAGCTGTTTTTT. This codes for CASSFIAGATGELFF.

This clonotype was detected ten times or more. The chain carries TRBV7-2 and TRBJ1-1, with 9 bases that match TRBD1. The CDR3 contains 13 residues. The V gene end was trimmed by 5 bases and the J gene end by 7 bases; junction bases not matched to a gene: 5. From germline, CDR1 is SGHTA and CDR2 FQGNSA. The CDR3 here is CASSADRGGEAFF. CDR3 nucleotide sequence: TGTGCCAGCAGCGCGGACAGGGGCGGTGAAGCTTTCTTT.

The chain combines TRBV10-3 with TRBJ2-7, with 7 positions matching TRBD2. The CDR3 length is 13 residues. V shed 0 bases and J 6 bases; nucleotides not matched to a gene: 2. Germline CDR1 is ENHRY and CDR2 is SYGVKD. In DNA form, the CDR3 reads TGTGCCATCAGTGAGTCTGCGGGAGCCGAGCAGTACTTC. Its protein is CAISESAGAEQYF.

This clonotype was picked up many times. The chain employs TRBV7-9 and TRBJ2-5, with TRBD2 matching over 10 bases. Germline CDR1 reads SEHNR; CDR2 reads FQNEAQ (reference sequence). The CDR3 loop spans 19 amino acids. V lost 3 bases and J lost 1; bases outside the gene matches: 14. The CDR3 is CASSLGYRASGSSQETQYF. The CDR3 DNA follows: TGTGCCAGCAGCTTGGGTTATAGGGCTAGCGGGAGTTCCCAAGAGACCCAGTACTTC.

This clonotype was detected many times. The chain couples TRBV20-1 to TRBJ2-1, with D possibly TRBD2 on 6 matching bases. The V gene's germline CDR1 is DFQATT and CDR2 SNEGSKA (reference sequence). The CDR3 sequence is 16 residues long. Between the trimmed V and J ends, which lost 0 bases and 5 bases, there was a span of 17 bases. The CDR3 nucleotides read TGCAGTGCTAGAGATCGTGGCGGGATGGGACACAATGAGCAGTTCTTC. Protein: CSARDRGGMGHNEQFF.

This clonotype was detected ten times or more. The chain links TRBV7-9 to TRBJ2-1, with D unclear. V dropped 1 base and J dropped 0 bases, with 10 bases sitting between them. CDR3 size: 16 residues. Germline CDR1 reads SEHNR; CDR2 reads FQNEAQ (reference sequence). The CDR3 sequence is CASSLVPISSYNEQFF. As DNA, the CDR3 is TGTGCCAGCAGCTTAGTACCGATTAGCTCCTACAATGAGCAGTTCTTC.

This clonotype occurred many times. The rearrangement joins TRBV27 to TRBJ1-1; 8 positions match TRBD1. The CDR3 runs to 14 residues. Germline CDR1 reads MNHEY; CDR2 reads SMNVEV (reference sequence). V was clipped by 4 bases and J by 1 base; unmatched bases: 2. The CDR3 region is CASSWTGTNTEAFF. For the CDR3, the DNA is TGTGCCAGCAGTTGGACAGGGACGAACACTGAAGCTTTCTTT.

This clonotype was seen a handful of times. CDR3 protein: CASSPRTGRAAGTGELFF. CDR3 DNA sequence: TGTGCCAGTAGTCCCCGAACCGGACGGGCGGCGGGCACCGGGGAGCTGTTTTTT. The rearrangement joins TRBV19 to TRBJ2-2; D possibly corresponds to TRBD2 (5 bases). V was cut by 5 bases and J by 4 bases, with 23 bases left in between. CDR1 is LNHDA and CDR2 is SQIVND in the germline V gene (reference sequence). The CDR3 is 18 amino acids.

The table lists this clonotype with a few counts. The chain uses TRBV7-9 and TRBJ2-1; D perhaps matches TRBD2 (5 bases). Deletions cut 4 bases from V and 7 bases from J, with 38 bases between. Germline lookup yields CDR1 SEHNR and CDR2 FQNEAQ (reference sequence). The CDR3 runs 22 residues. CDR3 region: CASSSIAYTKLTTGKPINEQFF. The CDR3, as DNA: TGTGCCAGCAGCTCCATAGCCTACACTAAGCTTACTACCGGGAAGCCTATTAATGAGCAGTTCTTC.

This clonotype was observed many times. This chain links TRBV6-1 with TRBJ2-5, with D unresolved. V dropped 7 bases and J dropped 1 base, with 10 bases sitting between them. This CDR3 region has 13 residues. Germline V lookup: CDR1 MNHNS, CDR2 SASEGT. CDR3 in amino acids: CASTAYPQETQYF. CDR3 DNA sequence: TGTGCCAGCACCGCTTACCCCCAAGAGACCCAGTACTTC.

In its sample, this clonotype was seen many times. J is TRBJ2-5 and V is TRBV28; 13 bases line up with TRBD2. CDR3 length equals 18 residues. Germline CDR1 and CDR2: MDHEN and SYDVKM. V lost 5 bases to trimming and J lost 2 bases; unmatched junction nucleotides: 11. The CDR3 sequence: CASSLSRGTSGTQETQYF. The CDR3 DNA reads as TGTGCCAGCAGTCTGTCCCGAGGGACTAGCGGGACTCAAGAGACCCAGTACTTC.

This clonotype showed up many times. V is TRBV20-1 and J is TRBJ1-1; 7 bases fit TRBD1. V lost 7 bases, J lost 4 bases, and 9 bases stayed unmatched. Germline values: CDR1 DFQATT, CDR2 SNEGSKA (reference sequence). CDR3 length: 13 residues. The CDR3 reads CSVLQGWGTEAFF. The CDR3 DNA sequence: TGCAGTGTTCTACAGGGGTGGGGCACTGAAGCTTTCTTT.

This clonotype was recorded at least ten times. The chain recombines TRBV30 with TRBJ2-7; D remains ambiguous. CDR3 length equals 14 residues. Germline loops: CDR1 GTSNPN, CDR2 SVGIG (reference sequence). V gave up 0 bases and J gave up 0 bases, with 9 bases separating them. This CDR3 is CAWSVLGSSYEQYF. CDR3 sequence (DNA): TGTGCCTGGAGTGTACTTGGCAGCTCCTACGAGCAGTACTTC.

The J gene is TRBJ1-1, the V gene TRBV12-3 or TRBV12-4; TRBD1 agrees at 10 bases. CDR3 size: 15 residues. The junction had 12 bases not matched to a gene; V was cut back by 6 bases and J by 8 bases. CDR3 DNA: TGTGCCAGCAGCTCGCACGAGACAGGGGGCACCGAAGCTTTCTTT. This translates into CASSSHETGGTEAFF.

The chain combines TRBV29-1 with TRBJ2-5, with D tentatively TRBD2 (5 bases). Germline values: CDR1 SQVTM, CDR2 ANQGSEA. The CDR3 consists of 14 residues. V was cut by 0 bases and J by 4 bases, with 12 bases left in between. As DNA, the CDR3 is TGCAGCGTTGAAGAACCGAGGGCGAGAGAGACCCAGTACTTC. Protein sequence: CSVEEPRARETQYF.

Here the CDR3 reads CAISDSGGYDGNNQPQHF. In DNA form, the CDR3 reads TGTGCCATCAGTGATTCTGGAGGGTACGACGGGAACAATCAGCCCCAGCATTTT. This chain joins TRBV10-3 and TRBJ1-5; D remains ambiguous. CDR1 is ENHRY, CDR2 SYGVKD, per germline. The CDR3 runs to 18 residues. Between the trimmed V and J ends, which lost 3 bases and 3 bases, there was a span of 21 bases.

Of note for this clonotype: The junction departs from germline at one end; a sequencing error may be responsible. The chain is built from TRBV7-8 and TRBJ1-1, with 7 bases lining up with TRBD1. The CDR3 totals 17 residues. CDR1 SGHVS and CDR2 FQNEAQ come from the germline V gene. The CDR3 DNA is TGTGTCAGCAGGGGGAGGTTGGCAGGGGACATGAACACTGAAGCTTTCTTT. Its translation: CVSRGRLAGDMNTEAFF.

Many counts were recorded for this clonotype. The CDR3 here is CASSLAGAQETQYF. CDR3 in DNA: TGTGCCAGCAGTTTGGCGGGAGCTCAAGAGACCCAGTACTTC. V gene TRBV12-3 or TRBV12-4 combines with J gene TRBJ2-5, with 7 bases lining up with TRBD2. V trimming: 3 bases; J trimming: 2 bases; junction bases outside the gene matches: 3. The CDR3 covers 14 residues.

The gene calls are TRBV24-1 and TRBJ2-3; D is uncertain. The CDR3 loop spans 17 amino acids. Germline-derived CDR1 and CDR2 are KGHDR and SFDVKD. Trimming removed 4 bases from V and 1 base from J, with 17 bases in between. CDR3 loop: CATSDPPAPLGTDTQYF. The CDR3 nucleotides read TGTGCCACCAGTGACCCACCAGCACCATTAGGCACAGATACGCAGTATTTT.

V and J are TRBV6-1 and TRBJ2-3; no firm D call. This CDR3 is built from 13 residues. V lost 2 bases and J 2 bases, leaving 5 bases between the germline ends. In germline, CDR1 is MNHNS, CDR2 SASEGT. CDR3 protein: CASSETPTDTQYF. In nucleotides, the CDR3 is TGTGCCAGCAGTGAAACGCCCACAGATACGCAGTATTTT.

At least ten counts were recorded for this clonotype. The J gene is TRBJ1-1, the V gene TRBV30, with D maybe TRBD1 (6 bases). The CDR3 contains 13 residues. From germline, CDR1 is GTSNPN and CDR2 SVGIG (reference sequence). With 5 bases removed from V and 4 bases from J, the gap between germline ends came to 14 bases. The DNA of the CDR3 is TGTGCCTGGGGGGGCCGGCTGGGCACTGAAGCTTTCTTT. Translation: CAWGGRLGTEAFF.

This clonotype has ten or more counts. The rearrangement uses TRBV7-3 and TRBJ2-1, with 8 positions matching TRBD2. J was trimmed by 9 bases and V by 5 bases; bases with no gene match: 12. The CDR3 is 15 amino acids. The germline V gene encodes CDR1 SGHTA and CDR2 FQGTGA. The CDR3 loop is CASSLPPGGGTEQFF. As DNA, the CDR3 is TGTGCCAGCAGCCTTCCTCCCGGGGGGGGGACTGAGCAGTTCTTC.

This clonotype was counted ten times or more. The rearrangement joins TRBV28 to TRBJ2-7; possible D gene TRBD1, 6 bases. Trimming took off 10 bases at V and 4 bases at J, with 17 bases between the two ends. The V gene's germline CDR1 is MDHEN and CDR2 SYDVKM. The CDR3 is 13 residues long. The chain's CDR3 is CATGAKFRYEQYF. The CDR3 DNA follows: TGTGCCACAGGGGCAAAGTTCCGGTACGAGCAGTACTTC.